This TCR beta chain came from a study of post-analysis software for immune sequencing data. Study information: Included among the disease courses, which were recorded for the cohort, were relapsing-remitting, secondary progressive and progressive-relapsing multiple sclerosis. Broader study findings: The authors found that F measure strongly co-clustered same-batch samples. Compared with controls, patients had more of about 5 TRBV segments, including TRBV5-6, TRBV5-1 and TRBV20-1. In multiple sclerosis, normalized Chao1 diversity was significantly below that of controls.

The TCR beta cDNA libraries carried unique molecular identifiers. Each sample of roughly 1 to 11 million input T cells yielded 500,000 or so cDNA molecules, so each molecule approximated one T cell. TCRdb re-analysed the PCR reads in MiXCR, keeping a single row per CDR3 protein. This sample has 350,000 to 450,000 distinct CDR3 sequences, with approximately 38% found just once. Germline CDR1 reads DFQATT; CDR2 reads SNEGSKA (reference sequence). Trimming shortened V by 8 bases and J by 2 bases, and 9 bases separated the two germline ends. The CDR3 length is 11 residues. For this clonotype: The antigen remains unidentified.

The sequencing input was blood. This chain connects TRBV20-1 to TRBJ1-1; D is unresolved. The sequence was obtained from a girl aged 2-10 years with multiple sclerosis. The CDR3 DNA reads TGCAGTCTTTTGGGCAACACTGAAGCTTTCTTT. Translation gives CSLLGNTEAFF.